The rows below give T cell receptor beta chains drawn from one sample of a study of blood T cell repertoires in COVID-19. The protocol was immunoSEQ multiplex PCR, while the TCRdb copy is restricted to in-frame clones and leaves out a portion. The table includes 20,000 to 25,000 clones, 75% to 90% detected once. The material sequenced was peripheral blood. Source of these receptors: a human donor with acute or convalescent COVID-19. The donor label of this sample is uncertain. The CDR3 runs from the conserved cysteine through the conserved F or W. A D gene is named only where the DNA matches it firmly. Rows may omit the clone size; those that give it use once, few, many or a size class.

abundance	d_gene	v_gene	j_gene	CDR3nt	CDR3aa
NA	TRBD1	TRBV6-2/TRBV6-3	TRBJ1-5	TGTGCCAGCAGTTATGGGACAGGGGCCCCCAATCAGCCCCAGCATTTT	CASSYGTGAPNQPQHF
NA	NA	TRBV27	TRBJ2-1	TGTGCCAGCAGTTCAACAGGGCGCTCCTACAATGAGCAGTTCTTC	CASSSTGRSYNEQFF
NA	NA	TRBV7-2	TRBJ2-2	TGTGCCAGCACCTCATCTCCCACGGGCACCGGGGAGCTGTTTTTT	CASTSSPTGTGELFF
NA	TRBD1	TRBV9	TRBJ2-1	TGTGCCAGCAGCGTGTTGGGACAGGGGCGACACAATGAGCAGTTCTTC	CASSVLGQGRHNEQFF
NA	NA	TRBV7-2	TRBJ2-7	TGTGCCAGCAGCCGGAACAGGGACCCGGTCTACGAGCAGTACTTC	CASSRNRDPVYEQYF
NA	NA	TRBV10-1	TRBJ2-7	TGCGCCAGTTCCGGGACTGGCGCCGTGAAGCAGTACTTC	CASSGTGAVKQYF
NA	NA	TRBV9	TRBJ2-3	TGTGCCAGCAGCCGGGTTGGCGATACGCAGTATTTT	CASSRVGDTQYF
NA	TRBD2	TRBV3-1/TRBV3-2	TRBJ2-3	TGTGCCAGCAGCGACGGACTAGCGAGCACAGATACGCAGTATTTT	CASSDGLASTDTQYF
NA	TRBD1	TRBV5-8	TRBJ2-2	TGTGCCACCCGAGACAGGGGGTATGCCGGGGAGCTGTTTTTT	CATRDRGYAGELFF
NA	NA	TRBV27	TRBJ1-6	TGTGCCAGCAGTTTATCTTCTCAACTCCCCCTCCACTTT	CASSLSSQLPLHF
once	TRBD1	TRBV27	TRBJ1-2	TGTGCCAGCAGTGCGTCCGGGACAGAGAATTACTATGGCTACACCTTC	CASSASGTENYYGYTF
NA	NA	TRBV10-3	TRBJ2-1	TGTGCCATCAGTGGGGTAGCGCAAAATGAGCAGTTCTTC	CAISGVAQNEQFF
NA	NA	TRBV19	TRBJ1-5	TGTGCCAGTAGGAGCCAGGGCAATCAGCCCCAGCATTTT	CASRSQGNQPQHF
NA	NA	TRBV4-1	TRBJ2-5	TGCGCCAGCAGCCTCGGGGGGCCCAAGGAGACCCAGTACTTC	CASSLGGPKETQYF
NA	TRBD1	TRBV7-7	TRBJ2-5	TGTGCCAGCAGCTTCAGGGGGCGGGAGACCCAGTACTTC	CASSFRGRETQYF
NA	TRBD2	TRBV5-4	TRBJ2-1	TGTGCCAGCAGCCGCGGGGCGGGGGGGCTCACCTACAATGAGCAGTTCTTC	CASSRGAGGLTYNEQFF
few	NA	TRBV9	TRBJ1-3	TGTGCCAGCAGCGCAACAGGGTCCTCTGGAAACACCATATATTTT	CASSATGSSGNTIYF
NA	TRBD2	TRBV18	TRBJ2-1	TGTGCCAGCTCACCAGTGGGGGGAGGGGTCGGCAATGAGCAGTTCTTC	CASSPVGGGVGNEQFF
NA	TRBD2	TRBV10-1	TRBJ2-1	TGCGCCAGCAGTGAGACTCTTCTAGCGGGGGCCTACAATGAGCAGTTCTTC	CASSETLLAGAYNEQFF
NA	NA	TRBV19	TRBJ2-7	TGTGCCAGTAGCCCTCGAGCGGCGTCCTACGAGCAGTACTTC	CASSPRAASYEQYF
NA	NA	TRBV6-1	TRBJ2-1	TGTGCCAGCAGTGAATCAGGGGCATTGGGTGAGCAGTTCTTC	CASSESGALGEQFF
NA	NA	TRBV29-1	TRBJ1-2	TGCAGCGTTTCCACAGGGCACTATGGCTACACCTTC	CSVSTGHYGYTF
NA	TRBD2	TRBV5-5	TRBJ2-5	TGTGCCAGCAGCAGCGGACTAGCGGGCCAAGAGACCCAGTACTTC	CASSSGLAGQETQYF
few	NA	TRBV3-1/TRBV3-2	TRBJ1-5	TGTGCCAGCAGCCAAACACCCCAGGGAAATGGACAGCCCCAGCATTTT	CASSQTPQGNGQPQHF
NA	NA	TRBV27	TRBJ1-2	TGTGCCAGCAGTGTCTCAAATCAGGGTGGTGGCTACACCTTC	CASSVSNQGGGYTF
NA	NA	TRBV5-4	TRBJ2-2	TGTGCCAGCAGCCAGGGGGGACCGAACACCGGGGAGCTGTTTTTT	CASSQGGPNTGELFF
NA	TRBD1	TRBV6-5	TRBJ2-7	TGTGCCAGCAGGAAGACAGGGACCTACGAGCAGTACTTC	CASRKTGTYEQYF
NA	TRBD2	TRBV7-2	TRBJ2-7	TGTGCCAGCAGCTATGGACTAGCGGGGTACGAGCAGTACTTC	CASSYGLAGYEQYF
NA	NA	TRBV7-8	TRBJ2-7	TGTGCCAGCAGCTTAGCGGGGGCAGGAGGCTCCTACGAGCAGTACTTC	CASSLAGAGGSYEQYF
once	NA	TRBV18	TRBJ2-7	TGTGCCAGCTCACCTCTGGGGGAGGTCGGCGAGCAGTACTTC	CASSPLGEVGEQYF
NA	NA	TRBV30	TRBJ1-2	TGTGCCTGGAGTGTTCGACATGGTGGCTATGGCTACACCTTC	CAWSVRHGGYGYTF
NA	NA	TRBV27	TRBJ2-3	TGTGCCAGCAGTCCCCCCGACGCTCAGCGAAGGGATACGCAGTATTTT	CASSPPDAQRRDTQYF
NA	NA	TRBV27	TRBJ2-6	TGTGCCAGCAGTTTAACCCGTCACGGAGGGACTGGGGCCAACGTCCTGACTTTC	CASSLTRHGGTGANVLTF
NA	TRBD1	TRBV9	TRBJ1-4	TGTGCCAGCAGCGTAGGGGACAGGCTTAATGAAAAACTGTTTTTT	CASSVGDRLNEKLFF
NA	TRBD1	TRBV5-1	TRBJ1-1	TGCGCCAGCAGCTTCCAATTGGGGACAGGGTATGAAGCTTTCTTT	CASSFQLGTGYEAFF
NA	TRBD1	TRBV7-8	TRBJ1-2	TGTGCCAGCAGCTTAACGAAGGGGGCGTATGGCTACACCTTC	CASSLTKGAYGYTF
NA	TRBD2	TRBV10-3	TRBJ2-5	TGTGCCACCCTTTCGGGGCGGGAGGGCCGTGAGACCCAGTACTTC	CATLSGREGRETQYF
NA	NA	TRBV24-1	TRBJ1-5	TGTGCCACCAGTGATTCCACAGGGTTCCGGCCCCAGCATTTT	CATSDSTGFRPQHF
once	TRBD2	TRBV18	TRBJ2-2	TGTGCCAGCCTGGGACTAGCGGGAGTATACACCGGGGAGCTGTTTTTT	CASLGLAGVYTGELFF
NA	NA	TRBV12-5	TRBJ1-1	TGTGCTAGTGGTTTGTCAGGTGTCACTGAAGCTTTCTTT	CASGLSGVTEAFF
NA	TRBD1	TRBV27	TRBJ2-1	TGTGCCAGCAGCGATGACAGGGGGTCCTACAATGAGCAGTTCTTC	CASSDDRGSYNEQFF
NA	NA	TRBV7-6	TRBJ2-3	TGTGCCAGCAGCTTAGCGTGGGGCGGCACAGATACGCAGTATTTT	CASSLAWGGTDTQYF
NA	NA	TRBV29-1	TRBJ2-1	TGCAGCGTTGCAGGGTTACCCTACAATGAGCAGTTCTTC	CSVAGLPYNEQFF
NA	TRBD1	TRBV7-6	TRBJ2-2	TGTGCCAGCAGCTTAGCGACAGGGTTGAACACCGGGGAGCTGTTTTTT	CASSLATGLNTGELFF
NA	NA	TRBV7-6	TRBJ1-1	TGTGCCAGCAGCTTTATACAGGGATCTGAAGCTTTCTTT	CASSFIQGSEAFF
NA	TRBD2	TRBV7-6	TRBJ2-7	TGTGCCAGCAGCTTAGCATCGGCTAGCGGGACTTTCTACGAGCAGTACTTC	CASSLASASGTFYEQYF
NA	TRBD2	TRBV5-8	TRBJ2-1	TGTGCCAGCAGCTTGGGACTAGCAGAGGTTAATGAGCAGTTCTTC	CASSLGLAEVNEQFF
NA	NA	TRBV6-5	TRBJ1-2	TGTGCCAGCAGTTACGATGGGGCAGGAATTATTATTTTC	CASSYDGAGIIIF
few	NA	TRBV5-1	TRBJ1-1	TGCGCCAGCAGCATCCGGGACACCTACACTGAAGCTTTCTTT	CASSIRDTYTEAFF